The rows below give T cell receptor beta chains drawn from one sample of a study of multiple sclerosis patients with progressive multifocal leukoencephalopathy. TCRdb's copy holds only in-frame clones and misses some; the assay was immunoSEQ multiplex PCR. The data contain fewer than 40,000 clones, about 91% of them singletons. Sequenced material: PBMCs. The receptor set was obtained from a human donor with multiple sclerosis. CDR3s include the opening cysteine and the closing phenylalanine or tryptophan. A D gene is named only where the DNA matches it firmly. Size tells how often a clone was seen (once, few, many) or the class of an expanded clone, and some rows leave it out.

j_call clone_size v_call d_call cdr3_aa cdr3_nt
TRBJ1-1 . TRBV14 . CASSPYAGGRRTEAFF TGTGCCAGCAGCCCTTACGCAGGCGGGCGGAGGACTGAAGCTTTCTTT
TRBJ1-6 . TRBV11-2 . CASSLGNSPLHF TGTGCCAGCAGCTTAGGGAATTCACCCCTCCACTTT
TRBJ2-3 once TRBV13 . CASSLTRAPTDTQYF TGTGCCAGCAGCTTAACGCGGGCGCCCACAGATACGCAGTATTTT
TRBJ1-3 . TRBV2 . CASSLDGSSGNTIYF TGTGCCAGCAGTTTGGACGGGAGCTCTGGAAACACCATATATTTT
TRBJ1-1 . TRBV5-1 . CASSLDVGSMNTEAFF TGCGCCAGCAGCTTGGACGTAGGGTCCATGAACACTGAAGCTTTCTTT
TRBJ2-7 . TRBV15 TRBD1 CATSPRDSTYEQYF TGTGCCACCAGCCCGAGGGACAGCACCTACGAGCAGTACTTC
TRBJ2-1 . TRBV27 . CAVQGSWNEQFF TGTGCGGTGCAGGGATCATGGAATGAGCAGTTCTTC
TRBJ2-7 . TRBV7-8 . CASSLAGPYEQYF TGTGCCAGCAGCTTGGCAGGGCCCTACGAGCAGTACTTC
TRBJ2-1 . TRBV7-8 TRBD2 CASSPWGGEYNEQFF TGTGCCAGCAGCCCCTGGGGGGGTGAGTACAATGAGCAGTTCTTC
TRBJ2-7 once TRBV5-4 . CASSFGTAAYEQYF TGTGCCAGCAGCTTCGGGACTGCGGCCTACGAGCAGTACTTC
TRBJ2-1 . TRBV7-6 . CASSSLTLAYNEQFF TGTGCCAGCAGCTCGCTAACACTAGCTTACAATGAGCAGTTCTTC
TRBJ2-1 . TRBV20-1 . CSARKNEQFF TGCAGTGCTAGAAAGAATGAGCAGTTCTTC
TRBJ1-5 . TRBV10-1 . CASSALGGNQPQHF TGCGCCAGCAGCGCCCTGGGCGGGAATCAGCCCCAGCATTTT
TRBJ2-1 . TRBV18 TRBD2 CASSPVAGQNEQFF TGTGCCAGCTCACCAGTAGCGGGACAAAATGAGCAGTTCTTC
TRBJ2-7 . TRBV18 . CAAGAGPYRYEQYF TGTGCCGCGGGTGCAGGGCCCTACCGATACGAGCAGTACTTC
TRBJ2-7 . TRBV7-3 . CASSLSALSYEQYF TGTGCCAGCAGCTTAAGCGCTCTATCCTACGAGCAGTACTTC
TRBJ1-1 . TRBV6-1 TRBD1 CASRGTGGWGEAFF TGTGCCAGCAGGGGGACAGGGGGATGGGGTGAAGCTTTCTTT
TRBJ1-2 . TRBV19 . CASSMVDSYYGYTF TGTGCCAGTAGTATGGTCGACAGCTACTATGGCTACACCTTC
TRBJ2-7 . TRBV6-6 . CASVSSGTYEQYF TGTGCCAGCGTGAGTAGCGGAACCTACGAGCAGTACTTC
TRBJ1-2 . TRBV5-1 TRBD1 CASSLRTGIGAYGYTF TGCGCCAGCAGCTTGAGGACAGGGATTGGGGCGTATGGCTACACCTTC
TRBJ2-3 once TRBV10-2 TRBD2 CASSGGLAGVADTQYF TGCGCCAGCAGTGGGGGACTAGCGGGAGTCGCAGATACGCAGTATTTT
TRBJ2-7 . TRBV4-3 . CASSQEKGIYEQYF TGCGCCAGCAGCCAAGAGAAGGGGATCTACGAGCAGTACTTC
TRBJ2-7 . TRBV5-4 TRBD1 CASSLDRGHEQYF TGTGCCAGCAGCTTGGACAGGGGGCACGAGCAGTACTTC
TRBJ1-1 . TRBV11-2 TRBD1 CASSERAGGGQNQAFF TGTGCCAGCAGCGAGCGGGCAGGGGGGGGTCAAAACCAAGCTTTCTTT
TRBJ2-7 . TRBV6-5 . CASSLGWGMYEQYF TGTGCCAGCAGCCTGGGCTGGGGAATGTACGAGCAGTACTTC
TRBJ2-7 . TRBV7-6 . CASSLEAHEQYF TGTGCCAGCAGCTTAGAGGCCCACGAGCAGTACTTC
TRBJ1-3 once TRBV7-2 . CASSPRIGGVGNTIYF TGTGCCAGCAGCCCTCGTATAGGGGGTGTGGGAAACACCATATATTTT
TRBJ1-1 once TRBV2 . CASASTLNTEAFF TGTGCCAGCGCTAGTACCCTGAACACTGAAGCTTTCTTT
TRBJ1-2 . TRBV30 . CASVGNANYGYTF TGTGCTTCAGTGGGCAACGCTAACTATGGCTACACCTTC
TRBJ2-2 . TRBV5-1 TRBD1 CASSYRGRNSSGELFF TGCGCCAGCAGCTACAGGGGGCGAAACAGTTCCGGGGAGCTGTTTTTT
TRBJ2-6 . TRBV7-2 . CASSFTPGAGANVLTF TGTGCCAGCAGCTTTACACCAGGGGCTGGGGCCAACGTCCTGACTTTC
TRBJ1-4 . TRBV2 . CASNPLATNEKLFF TGTGCCAGCAACCCCCTCGCCACTAATGAAAAACTGTTTTTT
TRBJ2-5 . TRBV9 . CASSVDWTRWETQYF TGTGCCAGCAGCGTAGATTGGACCAGGTGGGAGACCCAGTACTTC
TRBJ1-5 . TRBV6-6 TRBD1 CASRPRQGGNQPQHF TGTGCCAGCAGACCGAGACAGGGCGGCAATCAGCCCCAGCATTTT
TRBJ1-1 . TRBV11-3 TRBD1 CASSKSGTDPQAFF TGTGCCAGCAGCAAGTCCGGGACAGACCCCCAAGCTTTCTTT
TRBJ2-7 . TRBV29-1 TRBD1 CSVGNRGITYEQYF TGCAGCGTGGGCAACAGGGGCATTACCTACGAGCAGTACTTC
TRBJ2-1 . TRBV5-1 . CASSLRVVGNNEQFF TGCGCCAGCAGCTTGAGGGTAGTGGGGAACAATGAGCAGTTCTTC
TRBJ2-6 . TRBV19 . CASSMRLLSGANVLTF TGTGCCAGTAGTATGAGGTTGCTGTCTGGGGCCAACGTCCTGACTTTC
TRBJ1-2 . TRBV7-9 . CASSPLRDHTSGYTF TGTGCCAGCAGCCCCCTTCGGGACCATACGAGCGGCTACACCTTC
TRBJ2-7 . TRBV29-1 . CSALGTGRSSYEQYF TGCAGCGCATTAGGAACGGGACGGAGCTCCTACGAGCAGTACTTC
TRBJ2-3 . TRBV10-1 . CATRGSGTQYF TGCGCCACCCGAGGATCCGGTACGCAGTATTTT
TRBJ2-1 . TRBV11-2 . CASSLDLYQVQFF TGTGCCAGCAGCTTAGATCTTTATCAGGTGCAGTTCTTC
TRBJ2-1 . TRBV7-2 TRBD2 CASSLVGLGHNEQFF TGTGCCAGCAGCTTAGTCGGACTAGGCCACAATGAGCAGTTCTTC
TRBJ1-4 . TRBV9 . CASSGGEGTNEKLFF TGTGCCAGCAGCGGTGGTGAGGGAACTAATGAAAAACTGTTTTTT
TRBJ1-1 . TRBV29-1 . CSVEVGGETEAFF TGCAGCGTTGAAGTAGGAGGGGAGACTGAAGCTTTCTTT
TRBJ1-1 . TRBV28 . CASRLLTEAFF TGTGCCAGCAGACTACTAACTGAAGCTTTCTTT
TRBJ1-3 . TRBV5-5 . CASSLRTVSGNTIYF TGTGCCAGCAGCTTGAGGACAGTCTCTGGAAACACCATATATTTT
TRBJ1-2 . TRBV29-1 . CSVRSGGIDSTF TGCAGCGTTCGGTCGGGGGGGATTGATTCCACCTTC